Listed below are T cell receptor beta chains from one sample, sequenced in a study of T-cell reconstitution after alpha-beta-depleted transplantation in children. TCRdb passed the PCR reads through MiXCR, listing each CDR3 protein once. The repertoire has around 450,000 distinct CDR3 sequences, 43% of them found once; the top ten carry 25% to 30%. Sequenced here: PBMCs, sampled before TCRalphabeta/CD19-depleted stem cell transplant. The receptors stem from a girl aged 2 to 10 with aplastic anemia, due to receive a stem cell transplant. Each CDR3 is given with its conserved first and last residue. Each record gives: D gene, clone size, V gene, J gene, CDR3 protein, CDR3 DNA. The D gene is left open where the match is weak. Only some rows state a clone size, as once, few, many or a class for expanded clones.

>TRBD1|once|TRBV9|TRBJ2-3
CASSGTGSTLRDTQYF
TGTGCCAGCAGCGGGACAGGATCTACCCTACGCGATACGCAGTATTTT
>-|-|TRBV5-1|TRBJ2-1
CASSLDGRAYNEQFF
TGTGCCAGCAGCTTGGACGGAAGGGCCTACAATGAGCAGTTCTTC
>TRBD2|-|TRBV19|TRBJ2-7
CATRSGTSGAPQYF
TGTGCCACTAGATCCGGGACTAGCGGGGCCCCGCAGTACTTC
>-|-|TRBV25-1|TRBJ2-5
CASSEGVRGVAQETQYF
TGTGCCAGCAGTGAAGGCGTTAGGGGGGTCGCACAAGAGACCCAGTACTTC
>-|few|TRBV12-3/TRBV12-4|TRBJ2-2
CASSPGPTNTGELFF
TGTGCCAGCAGTCCCGGACCTACGAACACCGGGGAGCTGTTTTTT
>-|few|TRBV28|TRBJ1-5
CASRLGGRSNQPQHF
TGTGCCAGCAGGTTAGGGGGGCGTAGCAATCAGCCCCAGCATTTT
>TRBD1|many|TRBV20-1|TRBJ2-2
CSASTGGRTGELFF
TGCAGTGCTAGCACAGGGGGAAGGACCGGGGAGCTGTTTTTT
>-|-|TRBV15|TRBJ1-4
CATSTPGQDWQKLFF
TGTGCCACCAGCACCCCTGGCCAGGATTGGCAAAAACTGTTTTTT
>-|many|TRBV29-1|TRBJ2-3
CSVDGPSMNTQYF
TGCAGCGTCGACGGCCCGTCGATGAATACGCAGTATTTT
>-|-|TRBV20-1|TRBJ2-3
CSASARDTQYF
TGCAGTGCTAGCGCGCGAGATACGCAGTATTTT
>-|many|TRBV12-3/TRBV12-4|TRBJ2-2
CASSFQTTKNTGELFF
TGTGCCAGCAGTTTCCAGACGACCAAGAACACCGGGGAGCTGTTTTTT
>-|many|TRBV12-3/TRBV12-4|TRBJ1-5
CASSYSGRDQPQHF
TGTGCCAGCAGTTATTCGGGCAGGGATCAGCCCCAGCATTTT
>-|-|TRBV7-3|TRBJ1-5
CASSLRSDYSNQPQHF
TGTGCCAGCAGCTTAAGGTCAGATTATAGCAATCAGCCCCAGCATTTT
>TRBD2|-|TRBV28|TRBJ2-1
CASRTSGKRNEQFF
TGTGCCAGCAGAACTAGCGGAAAAAGGAATGAGCAGTTCTTC